Following are 10 T cell receptor beta chains from one sample sequenced in a study of blood T cells in healthy people across ages. PCR was performed a second time for about 6 to 11 cycles using a sample-barcoded 5' primer and a J-beta primer mix. TCRdb called the 5' RACE reads again in MiXCR, with one record for every CDR3 protein. This sample has some 1.6 million distinct CDR3 sequences, with 30% to 35% found just once. The sequenced sample was blood. The source of these receptors is a woman aged 25-40 years in good health.

V and J are TRBV28 and TRBJ2-1; D may match TRBD1 or TRBD2 (5 bases each). Per the germline V gene, CDR1 is MDHEN and CDR2 is SYDVKM. The CDR3 length is 15 residues. The ends were cut back, 5 bases at V and 2 bases at J, with 13 bases in the middle. For the CDR3, the DNA is TGTGCCAGCAGTCACCGGGACCAACCCTACAATGAGCAGTTCTTC. This codes for CASSHRDQPYNEQFF. The full variable domain, in which reference TRBV28 and TRBJ2-1 provide the parts outside the CDR3, is DVKVTQSSRYLVKRTGEKVFLECVQDMDHENMFWYRQDPGLGLRLIYFSYDVKMKEKGDIPEGYSVSREKKERFSLILESASTNQTSMYLCASSHRDQPYNEQFFGPGTRLTVL.

About this clonotype: At one end the junction does not follow the germline gene, possibly because of a read error. The chain has TRBV6-1 and TRBJ1-1, with D tentatively TRBD1 (6 bases). The germline V gene encodes CDR1 MNHNS and CDR2 SASEGT. The CDR3 consists of 15 residues. This CDR3 is CASSEYKGVGTEAFF. DNA of the CDR3: TGCGCCAGCAGTGAATATAAGGGGGTCGGCACTGAAGCTTTCTTT.

This clonotype was seen a handful of times. The V call is TRBV20-1, the J call TRBJ1-5; D possibly corresponds to TRBD1 (5 bases). CDR3 length equals 14 residues. Trimming shortened V by 6 bases and J by 3 bases, and 15 bases separated the two germline ends. The germline gives CDR1 DFQATT, CDR2 SNEGSKA (reference sequence). The CDR3 coding sequence is TGCAGTGCCCCTACTCAGGGAAACAATCAGCCCCAGCATTTT. Translated, it gives CSAPTQGNNQPQHF.

The chain joins TRBV2 to TRBJ2-5; 16 bases are shared with TRBD2. The CDR3 is 17 residues long. Germline V gene lookup returns CDR1 SNHLY and CDR2 FYNNEI. V trimming: 3 bases; J trimming: 4 bases; junction bases outside the gene matches: 5. CDR3 amino acids: CASSEGLAGGNLETQYF. The CDR3 DNA is TGTGCCAGCAGTGAGGGACTAGCGGGGGGGAATCTAGAGACCCAGTACTTC.

This clonotype was detected ten times or more. J is TRBJ2-5 and V is TRBV4-1; 14 positions agree with TRBD2. The CDR3 covers 17 residues. Per the germline V gene, CDR1 is MGHRA and CDR2 is YSYEKL. With 1 base clipped from V and 5 bases from J, the junction kept 6 bases outside the gene matches. This CDR3 reads CASSQGGLAGGVETQYF. The CDR3 DNA sequence: TGCGCCAGCAGCCAAGGCGGACTAGCGGGGGGTGTTGAGACCCAGTACTTC.

In its sample, this clonotype was seen a few times. This rearrangement joins TRBV7-9 to TRBJ2-7; D perhaps matches TRBD2 (6 bases). The V end lost 5 bases, the J end lost 5 bases, and 19 bases lay between the germline ends. The CDR3 loop spans 15 amino acids. From germline, CDR1 is SEHNR and CDR2 FQNEAQ (reference sequence). CDR3 coding DNA: TGTGCCAGCAGCCCCGCCCCCGCGGGGAGCAACGAGCAGTACTTC. Encoded protein: CASSPAPAGSNEQYF.

This clonotype was found once. The rearrangement uses TRBV27 and TRBJ2-7; D ambiguous. Trimming took 6 bases from V and 0 from J, leaving 9 bases between them. The germline V gene has CDR1 MNHEY and CDR2 SMNVEV (reference sequence). CDR3 size: 13 residues. The DNA of the CDR3 is TGTGCCAGCAGCTTGTGCCTCTCCTACGAGCAGTACTTC. It specifies CASSLCLSYEQYF.

Note on this clonotype: One base away lies a much larger clone, so this may be a sequencing read error. This chain connects TRBV3-1 to TRBJ2-1; possibly TRBD2 for D (5 bases). CDR3 size: 12 residues. The V gene's germline CDR1 is LGHDT and CDR2 YNNKEL (reference sequence). The CDR3 loop is CTSSQVGDEQFF. The DNA of the CDR3 is TGTACCAGCAGCCAAGTCGGGGATGAGCAGTTCTTC.

The sample holds many counts of this clonotype. The DNA for the CDR3 is TGTGCCAGCAGCCTACAGGGTGGGGATGAGCAGTTCTTC. It encodes CASSLQGGDEQFF. The V call is TRBV7-3, the J call TRBJ2-1; the D gene is possibly TRBD1 (6 bases). This CDR3 spans 13 amino acids. Deletions cut 5 bases from V and 8 bases from J, with 13 bases between. Per germline, CDR1 SGHTA and CDR2 FQGTGA.

The sample holds one count of this clonotype. The J gene is TRBJ1-5, the V gene TRBV6-5, with 8 bases aligning to TRBD1. After removal of 5 bases from V and 2 bases from J, the junction contained 5 bases not matched to a gene. Germline V gives CDR1 MNHEY, CDR2 SVGAGI. CDR3 length equals 15 residues. Here the CDR3 reads CASSRLGQGNQPQHF. The CDR3 nucleotides are TGTGCCAGCAGTAGACTGGGACAGGGCAATCAGCCCCAGCATTTT.